The 18 T cell receptor beta chains listed next were all sequenced from one sample in a study of spatial heterogeneity in lung cancer. TCRdb redid the calling of the 5' RACE reads with MiXCR, one entry per CDR3 protein. The profile shows 89,000 or so distinct CDR3 sequences, more than 15% of them singletons. Time point of the sample: sample taken at primary tumor resection. Sequencing covered unsorted whole RNA taken from tumor, nontumor lung or frozen PBMC. The starting material was PBMCs, obtained at surgery. Receptors originate from a male donor with early-stage non-small cell lung cancer.

The chain links TRBV2 to TRBJ1-5; D gene uncertain. V was shortened by 6 bases and J by 7 bases, with 16 bases between the two germline ends. Germline values: CDR1 SNHLY, CDR2 FYNNEI. This CDR3 is built from 14 residues. CDR3 sequence reads: CASSGPALSQPQHF. In DNA form, the CDR3 reads TGTGCCAGCAGCGGGCCGGCCCTAAGCCAGCCCCAGCATTTT.

V and J are TRBV20-1 and TRBJ1-5; 7 positions match TRBD1. The CDR3 covers 16 residues. CDR1 and CDR2 from the germline V gene are DFQATT and SNEGSKA (reference sequence). Losses at the gene ends were 6 bases for V and 3 bases for J; bases not matched to a gene: 14. The CDR3 region is CSATDTGTVLNQPQHF. The CDR3 DNA sequence: TGCAGTGCAACTGATACCGGGACAGTTCTCAATCAGCCCCAGCATTTT.

A few counts support this clonotype. This rearrangement joins TRBV11-3 to TRBJ2-7; 9 nucleotides align to TRBD2. The CDR3 totals 13 residues. The V and J ends lost 2 bases and 7 bases, in that order; junction bases with no gene match: 3. The germline V gene has CDR1 SGHNT and CDR2 YENEEA. This chain's CDR3 is CASSLLAGREQYF. For the CDR3, the DNA is TGTGCCAGCAGCTTACTAGCGGGGAGGGAGCAGTACTTC. The full variable domain, its missing parts supplied by reference TRBV11-3 and TRBJ2-7, is EAGVVQSPRYKIIEKKQPVAFWCNPISGHNTLYWYLQNLGQGPELLIRYENEEAVDDSQLPKDRFSAERLKGVDSTLKIQPAELGDSAVYLCASSLLAGREQYFGPGTRLTVT.

The chain couples TRBV28 to TRBJ1-4; D gene unclear. Trimming took 2 bases from V and 4 from J, leaving 8 bases between them. This CDR3 contains 14 residues. Germline CDR1 reads MDHEN; CDR2 reads SYDVKM. The CDR3 nucleotides read TGTGCCAGCAGTTTAGGACGGATTAATGAAAAACTGTTTTTT. Residues: CASSLGRINEKLFF.

This clonotype has just a few counts. The chain links TRBV20-1 to TRBJ1-5; TRBD1 is a possible D gene (6 bases). Per the germline V gene, CDR1 is DFQATT and CDR2 is SNEGSKA (reference sequence). V was shortened by 5 bases and J by 3 bases, with 14 bases between the two germline ends. This CDR3 comprises 14 residues. The CDR3 sequence: CSASRGINNQPQHF. The CDR3 DNA reads as TGCAGTGCTTCCAGGGGAATCAACAATCAGCCCCAGCATTTT.

This clonotype was observed at least ten times. V usage is TRBV20-1 and J usage is TRBJ1-6; TRBD1 matches 8 bases. V dropped 2 bases and J dropped 1; count of bases not matched to a gene: 4. CDR1 is DFQATT, CDR2 SNEGSKA, per germline (reference sequence). The CDR3 extends over 16 amino acids. CDR3 residues: CSARSRGQSYNSPLHF. CDR3 sequence (DNA): TGCAGTGCTAGAAGCAGGGGGCAATCCTATAATTCACCCCTCCACTTT.

V and J are TRBV7-3 and TRBJ2-1; 11 nucleotides match TRBD2. Germline V CDR1 and CDR2: SGHTA, FQGTGA. With V trimmed by 5 bases and J by 6 bases, 6 bases remained unmatched. The CDR3 length is 15 residues. The CDR3 loop reads CASSPGTSGPNEQFF. For the CDR3, the DNA is TGTGCCAGCAGCCCTGGGACTAGCGGACCCAATGAGCAGTTCTTC.

This clonotype has ten or more counts. The CDR3 DNA reads as TGTGCCAGCCGGCTCTGGACAGGAGAGACCCAGTACTTC. Its protein is CASRLWTGETQYF. The chain is built from TRBV28 and TRBJ2-5; 7 bases are a match to TRBD1. Losses at the gene ends were 8 bases for V and 4 bases for J; bases not matched to a gene: 7. The CDR3 is 13 residues long. Germline V gene data show CDR1 as MDHEN and CDR2 as SYDVKM.

J is TRBJ2-5 and V is TRBV7-3; 10 bases map to TRBD1. This CDR3 is built from 14 residues. Unmatched junction bases numbered 5, after V lost 5 bases and J lost 5 bases. Looked up from germline, CDR1 is SGHTA and CDR2 is FQGTGA. For the CDR3, the DNA is TGTGCCAGCAGCCAGGGACAGGGGAAGGAGACCCAGTACTTC. Translated: CASSQGQGKETQYF.

This chain links TRBV7-6 with TRBJ2-1, with D possibly matching TRBD1 (6 bases). CDR3 length: 15 amino acids. Germline V gene lookup returns CDR1 SGHVS and CDR2 FNYEAQ. V lost 5 bases and J 4 bases, leaving 15 bases between the germline ends. The CDR3 coding sequence is TGTGCCAGCAGCATCCGGGACACCGGTTACAATGAGCAGTTCTTC. Its protein product is CASSIRDTGYNEQFF.

The chain is built from TRBV10-3 and TRBJ1-5; 10 nucleotides agree with TRBD1. V lost 0 bases, J lost 4 bases, and 6 bases stayed unmatched. This CDR3 is built from 17 residues. Per germline, CDR1 ENHRY and CDR2 SYGVKD. CDR3 protein: CAISESPTGGRNQPQHF. CDR3 nucleotide sequence: TGTGCCATCAGTGAGTCCCCGACAGGGGGCCGGAATCAGCCCCAGCATTTT.

The chain employs TRBV18 and TRBJ2-5; TRBD1 matches 7 bases. The germline gives CDR1 KGHSH, CDR2 LQKENI. The CDR3 totals 15 residues. J was trimmed by 2 bases and V by 4 bases; bases with no gene match: 7. CDR3 DNA sequence: TGTGCCAGCTCACTGAACAGGGGACCTCAAGAGACCCAGTACTTC. This codes for CASSLNRGPQETQYF.

The chain combines TRBV24-1 with TRBJ2-6, with D hard to call. The CDR3 is 16 amino acids. Trimming removed 4 bases from V and 4 bases from J, with 13 bases in between. From germline, CDR1 is KGHDR and CDR2 SFDVKD. CDR3 sequence: CATSDQDRNGANVLTF. CDR3 nucleotides: TGTGCCACCAGTGACCAAGACCGAAACGGGGCCAACGTCCTGACTTTC.

At least ten counts were recorded for this clonotype. The genes are TRBV21-1 and TRBJ1-1. TRBV21-1 represents a pseudogene. This CDR3 contains 11 residues. The CDR3 region has the DNA TGTGCCAGCAGCTTAGGACCCGAAGCTTTCTTT. Its protein product is CASSLGPEAFF.

The rearrangement links TRBV20-1 to TRBJ2-7; 7 nucleotides agree with TRBD1. Looked up from germline, CDR1 is DFQATT and CDR2 is SNEGSKA (reference sequence). The V gene end was trimmed by 6 bases and the J gene end by 6 bases; junction bases not matched to a gene: 14. The length of the CDR3 is 14 residues. CDR3 sequence reads: CSARTGGKVSEQYF. The CDR3, as DNA: TGCAGTGCCCGGACAGGCGGCAAAGTCTCCGAGCAGTACTTC.

This clonotype was picked up many times. V and J are TRBV5-1 and TRBJ2-1; 12 nucleotides line up with TRBD2. CDR1 and CDR2 (germline): SGHRS, YFSETQ. The CDR3 has 15 residues. The V gene end was trimmed by 4 bases and the J gene end by 8 bases; junction bases not matched to a gene: 7. CDR3 sequence reads: CASSIGLAGRDEQFF. The CDR3 nucleotides are TGCGCCAGCAGCATCGGACTAGCGGGAAGGGATGAGCAGTTCTTC.

This clonotype was recorded a few times. The chain employs TRBV7-2 and TRBJ2-3; D call uncertain. V was cut by 4 bases and J by 4 bases, with 12 bases left in between. CDR3 length: 14 amino acids. Germline assignment: CDR1 SGHTA and CDR2 FQGNSA. In DNA, the CDR3 is TGTGCCAGCAGCTCCCCCCAATGGGCAGATACGCAGTATTTT. It yields the protein CASSSPQWADTQYF. Full variable domain (remainder filled in from reference TRBV7-2 and TRBJ2-3): GAGVSQSPSNKVTEKGKDVELRCDPISGHTALYWYRQSLGQGLEFLIYFQGNSAPDKSGLPSDRFSAERTGGSVSTLTIQRTQQEDSAVYLCASSSPQWADTQYFGPGTRLTVL.

V is TRBV2 and J is TRBJ2-1, with 11 bases that match TRBD2. Germline V gene data show CDR1 as SNHLY and CDR2 as FYNNEI. The trim removed 6 bases at V and 8 bases at J, leaving 9 bases unmatched. The CDR3 length is 15 residues. The CDR3 nucleotides read TGTGCCAGCAGAAGGAGGCTAGCGGGGGGTGATGAGCAGTTCTTC. Protein sequence: CASRRRLAGGDEQFF. The full variable domain, completed using reference TRBV2 and TRBJ2-1, is EPEVTQTPSHQVTQMGQEVILRCVPISNHLYFYWYRQILGQKVEFLVSFYNNEISEKSEIFDDQFSVERPDGSNFTLKIRSTKLEDSAMYFCASRRRLAGGDEQFFGPGTRLTVL.